This T cell receptor (beta chain) appears in the sequencing data of a study of T-cell memory formation after mild COVID-19. Overall study results and limits: Clones shrinking between day 15 and 85 showed a balanced CD4/CD8 split, and those that grew later tilted toward CD4+.

TCR alpha and TCR beta cDNA libraries carrying sample barcodes and UMIs came from 5'RACE with constant-segment primers. TCRdb independently ran MiXCR on the 5' RACE reads; one entry per CDR3 protein. The sample has just over 150,000 distinct CDR3 sequences; about 28% are singletons. This clonotype was observed a handful of times. Antigen unknown. Germline CDR1 and CDR2: SQVTM and ANQGSEA. The CDR3 spans 16 residues. V lost 1 base and J lost 5; bases outside the gene matches: 9. The chain uses TRBV29-1 and TRBJ1-4; 8 bases are shared with TRBD1. The sample consisted of PBMCs or a T cell subset sorted from them (not recorded which). The receptor comes from an adult woman who had mild COVID-19 (a few samples of this study predate the infection). Cell type and time point are not known. This chain's CDR3 is CSVEVWGDRGNEKLFF. DNA for the CDR3: TGCAGCGTTGAAGTTTGGGGCGACAGGGGCAATGAAAAACTGTTTTTT.